This TCR beta chain was retrieved from a study of a mutant IDH1 vaccine in newly diagnosed glioma. Study at large: Vaccines were first given 4-6 weeks after radiotherapy alone, or with temozolomide cycles. Patients' prior therapy spanned radiotherapy, temozolomide, or both; most underwent both.

The protocol was immunoSEQ multiplex PCR, while the TCRdb copy is restricted to in-frame clones and leaves out a portion. The data show over 50,000 clones, over 75% seen once. A remark on this clone: Its antigen is currently unknown.

CDR1 and CDR2 (germline): MGHRA, YSYEKL. The CDR3 has 15 residues. Unmatched junction bases numbered 2, after V lost 0 bases and J lost 2 bases. Stated time point: week 23, last vaccination. Topical imiquimod was applied with each vaccine dose, which held 300 ug of mutant IDH1 20-mer peptide. Donors had new IDH1-mutant astrocytomas of WHO grade 3 or 4 (ATRX-lost). The sample here was PBMCs, taken from a glioma patient whose treatment included an IDH1 peptide vaccine. The chain employs TRBV4-1 and TRBJ2-7; 9 nucleotides line up with TRBD1. The sequence derives from a man between 18 and 35 years old with glioma. CDR3 sequence reads: CASSQERTGAYEQYF. The CDR3 nucleotides are TGCGCCAGCAGCCAAGAAAGGACAGGGGCCTACGAGCAGTACTTC.